The 17 T cell receptor beta chains presented below share a single source sample, sequenced in a study of cytomegalovirus exposure and HLA in healthy donors. The primer mix had 60 Vbeta and 13 Jbeta primers. Method: immunoSEQ multiplex PCR; TCRdb's copy keeps in-frame clones and lacks some. The repertoire holds about 130,000 clones, with roughly 80% as singletons. Sequencing was carried out using PBMCs. These receptors were collected from a man younger than 30 in good health and CMV-seropositive.

The V and J genes are TRBV10-3 and TRBJ2-3, with D possibly being TRBD2 (7 bases). Germline assignment: CDR1 ENHRY and CDR2 SYGVKD. This CDR3 has 16 residues. V lost 3 bases to trimming and J lost 1 base, with 14 bases between them. CDR3 region: CAISDTGRAGTDTQYF. The DNA of the CDR3 is TGTGCCATCAGTGATACAGGGAGGGCTGGCACAGATACGCAGTATTTT.

CDR3 nucleotides: TGTGCCAGTAGTCCGAGCAGGGGAACTAATGAAAAACTGTTTTTT. Translation gives CASSPSRGTNEKLFF. The chain combines TRBV19 with TRBJ1-4; possibly TRBD1 for D (6 bases). The length of the CDR3 is 15 residues. Per germline, CDR1 LNHDA and CDR2 SQIVND (reference sequence). Trimming removed 5 bases at V and 1 base at J, with 11 bases between.

The J gene is TRBJ1-1, the V gene TRBV7-9; a possible D gene is TRBD1 (6 bases). CDR3 length: 15 residues. CDR1 is SEHNR, CDR2 FQNEAQ, per germline (reference sequence). Trimming left V 1 base short and J 7 bases short, with 16 bases between. This CDR3 reads CASSLVDITGLEAFF. The DNA for the CDR3 is TGTGCCAGCAGCTTAGTAGATATTACAGGGCTTGAAGCTTTCTTT.

This chain links TRBV9 with TRBJ2-5; the match to TRBD2 covers 7 bases. The V segment lost 3 bases and the J segment 4 bases; nucleotides outside the gene matches: 12. CDR1 is SGDLS, CDR2 YYNGEE, per germline. The CDR3 runs to 16 residues. This CDR3 is CASSARQTSVGETQYF. DNA for the CDR3: TGTGCCAGCAGCGCTCGTCAAACTAGCGTTGGAGAGACCCAGTACTTC.

The genes are TRBV18 and TRBJ1-1; D is unclear. The CDR3 spans 16 residues. Trimming pared 3 bases from V and 2 bases from J, leaving 16 bases between. The germline V gene encodes CDR1 KGHSH and CDR2 LQKENI. CDR3 sequence (DNA): TGTGCCAGCTCACCTGTACAATCCTCTCGAAACACTGAAGCTTTCTTT. This gives the protein CASSPVQSSRNTEAFF.

The J gene is TRBJ1-2, the V gene TRBV11-2, with 11 bases aligning to TRBD1. V was pared by 4 bases and J by 6 bases, with 10 bases of the junction left unmatched. Germline lookup yields CDR1 SGHAT and CDR2 FQNNGV. There are 16 residues in the CDR3. CDR3: CASSSRDRGGRDGYTF. The CDR3, as DNA: TGTGCCAGCAGCTCCCGGGACAGGGGGGGCCGAGATGGCTACACCTTC.

This chain joins TRBV6-5 and TRBJ2-7, with TRBD1 matching over 7 bases. Per the germline V gene, CDR1 is MNHEY and CDR2 is SVGAGI. Trimming at V came to 6 bases and at J to 3 bases, leaving 8 bases not matched to a gene. CDR3 length: 14 residues. In DNA, the CDR3 is TGTGCCAGCAGCCCTTTGGGACAGCACTACGAGCAGTACTTC. Its translation: CASSPLGQHYEQYF.

The chain couples TRBV2 to TRBJ1-3, with D unclear. In germline, CDR1 is SNHLY, CDR2 FYNNEI. CDR3 size: 15 residues. V dropped 1 base and J dropped 0 bases, with 7 bases sitting between them. In DNA, the CDR3 is TGTGCCAGCAGTGAAGGCGCGAACTCTGGAAACACCATATATTTT. It yields the protein CASSEGANSGNTIYF.

V usage is TRBV7-2 and J usage is TRBJ2-7; perhaps TRBD1 as D (5 bases). Per germline, CDR1 SGHTA and CDR2 FQGNSA. V lost 5 bases, J lost 3 bases, and 14 bases lay in between. The CDR3 covers 14 residues. The CDR3 nucleotides are TGTGCCAGCAGCCCATGGGCAGGGTTCTACGAGCAGTACTTC. This gives the protein CASSPWAGFYEQYF.

The chain has TRBV5-6 and TRBJ2-7; D possibly corresponds to TRBD1 (6 bases). Germline V gene sequence: CDR1 SGHDT, CDR2 YYEEEE. The CDR3 runs to 15 residues. Trimming left V 3 bases short and J 3 bases short, with 16 bases between. The CDR3 nucleotides are TGTGCCAGCAGCTCCATCGGACAGATTTTCTACGAGCAGTACTTC. It is translated as CASSSIGQIFYEQYF. Together with reference TRBV5-6 and TRBJ2-7, the CDR3 gives the full variable domain: DAGVTQSPTHLIKTRGQQVTLRCSPKSGHDTVSWYQQALGQGPQFIFQYYEEEERQRGNFPDRFSGHQFPNYSSELNVNALLLGDSALYLCASSSIGQIFYEQYFGPGTRLTVT.

This clone was found a few times. The rearrangement links TRBV30 to TRBJ2-3, with a weak D call TRBD2 (5 bases). This CDR3 has 14 amino acids. V shed 5 bases and J shed 0 bases, with 12 bases lying between them. Germline V lookup: CDR1 GTSNPN, CDR2 SVGIG (reference sequence). CDR3 loop: CAWGSKPSTDTQYF. The CDR3 DNA sequence: TGTGCCTGGGGGAGTAAGCCAAGCACAGATACGCAGTATTTT.

V usage is TRBV14 and J usage is TRBJ2-1; tentative D call: TRBD1 (6 bases). The germline CDR1 and CDR2 sequences are SGHDN and FVKESK. The V and J ends lost 5 bases and 4 bases respectively, with 18 bases between them. CDR3 length: 16 residues. The CDR3 DNA follows: TGTGCCAGCAGCTCAGGCCCGTCAGGGGCGTACAATGAGCAGTTCTTC. The encoded protein is CASSSGPSGAYNEQFF.

The chain joins TRBV15 to TRBJ2-5; D might be TRBD1 (6 bases). The CDR3 loop spans 18 amino acids. In germline, CDR1 is LNHNV, CDR2 YYDKDF (reference sequence). Trimming removed 2 bases at V and 0 bases at J, with 19 bases between. CDR3 protein: CATSRLQGISRYQETQYF. The CDR3 DNA sequence: TGTGCCACCAGCAGACTTCAGGGGATCAGCCGGTACCAAGAGACCCAGTACTTC.

The chain is built from TRBV6-6 and TRBJ2-7; TRBD2 matches at 8 bases. Germline lookup yields CDR1 MNHNY and CDR2 SVGAGI (reference sequence). The CDR3 loop spans 15 amino acids. The V and J ends lost 6 bases and 0 bases, in that order; junction bases with no gene match: 7. CDR3 amino acids: CASSPSGGGSYEQYF. CDR3 coding DNA: TGTGCCAGCAGCCCAAGCGGGGGAGGCTCCTACGAGCAGTACTTC.

This clone was counted between two and nine times. The chain recombines TRBV9 with TRBJ2-1; 9 bases map to TRBD2. The CDR3 contains 14 residues. Germline CDR1 reads SGDLS; CDR2 reads YYNGEE. V was clipped by 0 bases and J by 6 bases; unmatched bases: 1. The CDR3 protein is CASSVGAGGNEQFF. The CDR3 nucleotides are TGTGCCAGCAGCGTAGGAGCGGGAGGCAATGAGCAGTTCTTC.

This chain connects TRBV19 to TRBJ1-2; unclear D gene. CDR1 is LNHDA and CDR2 is SQIVND in the germline V gene (reference sequence). V gave up 2 bases and J gave up 2 bases, with 12 bases separating them. This CDR3 is built from 15 residues. This CDR3 is CASSIRGSINYGYTF. The CDR3 bases are TGTGCCAGTAGTATAAGAGGGTCAATCAACTATGGCTACACCTTC.

In its sample, this clone was seen a few times. The chain joins TRBV2 to TRBJ2-5, with 9 bases fitting TRBD1. This CDR3 has 14 amino acids. J was trimmed by 4 bases and V by 6 bases; bases with no gene match: 6. CDR1 is SNHLY and CDR2 is FYNNEI in the germline V gene. The CDR3 DNA follows: TGTGCCAGCAGCGGCACAGGGGGCGGAGAGACCCAGTACTTC. This translates into CASSGTGGGETQYF.